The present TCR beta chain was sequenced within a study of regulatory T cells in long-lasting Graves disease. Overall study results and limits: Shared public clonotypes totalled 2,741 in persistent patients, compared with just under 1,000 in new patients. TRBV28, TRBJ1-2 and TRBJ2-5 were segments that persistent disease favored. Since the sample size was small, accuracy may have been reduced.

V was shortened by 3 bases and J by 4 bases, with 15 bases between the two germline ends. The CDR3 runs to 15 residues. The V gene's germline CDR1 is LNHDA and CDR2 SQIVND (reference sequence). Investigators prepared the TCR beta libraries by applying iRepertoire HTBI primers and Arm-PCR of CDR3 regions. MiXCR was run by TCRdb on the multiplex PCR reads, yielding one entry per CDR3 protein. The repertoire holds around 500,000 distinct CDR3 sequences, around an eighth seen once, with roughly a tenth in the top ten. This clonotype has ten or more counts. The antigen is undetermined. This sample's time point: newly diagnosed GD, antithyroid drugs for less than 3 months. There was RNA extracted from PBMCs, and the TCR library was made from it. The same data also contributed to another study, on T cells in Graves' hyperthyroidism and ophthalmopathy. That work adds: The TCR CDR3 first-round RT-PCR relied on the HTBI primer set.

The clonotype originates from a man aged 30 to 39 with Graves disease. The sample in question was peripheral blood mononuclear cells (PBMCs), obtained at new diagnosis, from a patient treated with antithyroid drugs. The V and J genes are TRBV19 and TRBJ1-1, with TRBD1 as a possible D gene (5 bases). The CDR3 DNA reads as TGTGCCAGTAGTATGGAGAGGCCGGGGGGCACTGAAGCTTTCTTT. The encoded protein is CASSMERPGGTEAFF.